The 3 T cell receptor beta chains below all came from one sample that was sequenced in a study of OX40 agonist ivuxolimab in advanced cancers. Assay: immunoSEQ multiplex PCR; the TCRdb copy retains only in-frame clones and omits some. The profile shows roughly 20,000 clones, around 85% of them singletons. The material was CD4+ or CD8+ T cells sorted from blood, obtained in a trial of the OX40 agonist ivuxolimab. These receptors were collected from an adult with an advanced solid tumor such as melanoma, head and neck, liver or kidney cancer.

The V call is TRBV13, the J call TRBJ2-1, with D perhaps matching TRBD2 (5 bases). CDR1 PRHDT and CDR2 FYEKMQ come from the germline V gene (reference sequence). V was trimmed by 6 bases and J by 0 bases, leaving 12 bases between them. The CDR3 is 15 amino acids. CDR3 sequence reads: CASRLFAGSYNEQFF. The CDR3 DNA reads TGTGCCAGCAGGTTATTCGCGGGCTCCTACAATGAGCAGTTCTTC.

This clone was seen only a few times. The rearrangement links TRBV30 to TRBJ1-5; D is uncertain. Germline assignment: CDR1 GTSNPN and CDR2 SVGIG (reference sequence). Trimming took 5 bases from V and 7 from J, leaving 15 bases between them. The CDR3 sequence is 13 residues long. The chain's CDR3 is CAWGGLGGQPQHF. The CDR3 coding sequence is TGTGCCTGGGGCGGGTTGGGTGGACAGCCCCAGCATTTT.

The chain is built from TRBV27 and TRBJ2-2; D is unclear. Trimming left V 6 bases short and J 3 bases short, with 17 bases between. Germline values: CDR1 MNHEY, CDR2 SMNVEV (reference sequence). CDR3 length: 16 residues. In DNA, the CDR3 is TGTGCCAGCAGCCTATCACTGTTAAGGGACACCGGGGAGCTGTTTTTT. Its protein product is CASSLSLLRDTGELFF.